The rows below give T cell receptor beta chains drawn from one sample of a study of T cell responses to AZD1222 COVID-19 vaccine. Some clones are missing from TCRdb's copy, which holds only in-frame ones; the method was immunoSEQ multiplex PCR. The sample consists of tens of thousands of clones, more than 75% of them appearing once. Material: peripheral blood, obtained on day 0 of AZD1222 vaccination. These receptors all come from an adult in good health. CDR3s include the opening cysteine and the closing phenylalanine or tryptophan. Each record gives: V gene, J gene, D gene, clone size, CDR3 protein, CDR3 DNA. The D gene is left open where the match is weak. A clone size is listed for some rows: how often the clone was seen (once, few, many), or a class if it is expanded.

>TRBV29-1|TRBJ1-2|-|-
CSADRLGYYGYTF
TGCAGCGCTGACCGCCTGGGCTACTATGGCTACACCTTC
>TRBV18|TRBJ1-5|-|-
CASSRGSNTNQPQHF
TGTGCCAGCTCACGCGGGTCAAATACCAATCAGCCCCAGCATTTT
>TRBV3-1/TRBV3-2|TRBJ1-5|-|-
CASSQAAGPNQPQHF
TGTGCCAGCAGCCAAGCGGCAGGGCCAAATCAGCCCCAGCATTTT
>TRBV7-2|TRBJ1-1|TRBD1|many
CASNDRGSTEAFF
TGTGCCAGCAACGACAGGGGGAGCACTGAAGCTTTCTTT
>TRBV15|TRBJ1-3|TRBD1|-
CATSRSGTGGYGNTIYF
TGTGCCACCAGCAGGAGCGGGACAGGGGGTTATGGAAACACCATATATTTT
>TRBV11-2|TRBJ1-1|-|-
CASSSGGETEAFF
TGTGCCAGCAGCTCGGGGGGGGAAACTGAAGCTTTCTTT
>TRBV5-1|TRBJ1-1|-|-
CASSMTGGMNTEAFF
TGCGCCAGCAGCATGACAGGCGGGATGAACACTGAAGCTTTCTTT
>TRBV5-1|TRBJ2-3|TRBD2|-
CASSFRGGTGDTQYF
TGCGCCAGCAGCTTTCGGGGGGGCACGGGAGATACGCAGTATTTT
>TRBV27|TRBJ1-4|TRBD1|-
CATPNELTGEDEKLFF
TGTGCCACCCCTAATGAGTTGACAGGGGAGGATGAAAAACTGTTTTTT
>TRBV16|TRBJ1-6|-|-
CASSRAQGRGSPLHF
TGTGCCAGCAGCCGCGCACAGGGAAGGGGTTCACCCCTCCACTTT
>TRBV15|TRBJ2-7|TRBD1|-
CATSGSGTGAYEQYF
TGTGCCACCAGCGGGTCCGGGACAGGAGCCTACGAGCAGTACTTC
>TRBV7-2|TRBJ2-3|-|-
CASSLNGRGADTQYF
TGTGCCAGCAGCTTAAACGGGAGAGGGGCAGATACGCAGTATTTT
>TRBV18|TRBJ2-7|-|-
CASSPTHGSYEQYF
TGTGCCAGCTCACCCACTCATGGGTCCTACGAGCAGTACTTC
>TRBV6-5|TRBJ2-1|-|few
CASSPGPPLSEQFF
TGTGCCAGCAGTCCGGGACCCCCACTAAGTGAGCAGTTCTTC
>TRBV3-1/TRBV3-2|TRBJ2-3|TRBD2|-
CASSRAGSGPDTQYF
TGTGCCAGCAGCCGGGCGGGTAGCGGGCCAGATACGCAGTATTTT
>TRBV7-9|TRBJ1-5|TRBD1|-
CASSVGQGVDQPQHF
TGTGCCAGCAGCGTAGGACAGGGTGTGGATCAGCCCCAGCATTTT
>TRBV10-1|TRBJ1-5|TRBD1|-
CAQRRGGNQPQHF
TGCGCCCAACGCAGGGGGGGCAATCAGCCCCAGCATTTT
>TRBV28|TRBJ1-2|-|few
CASSPPRNGYTF
TGTGCCAGCAGTCCGCCGAGAAATGGCTACACCTTC
>TRBV18|TRBJ2-1|TRBD1|once
CASSHQVTGGRDEQFF
TGTGCCAGCTCACACCAGGTGACAGGGGGAAGGGATGAGCAGTTCTTC
>TRBV6-4|TRBJ2-2|-|-
CASSDFGRPRGGELFF
TGTGCCAGCAGTGACTTTGGGCGGCCGAGAGGCGGGGAGCTGTTTTTT
>TRBV4-2|TRBJ1-1|TRBD1|-
CASSTGGSGNTEAFF
TGTGCCAGCAGCACAGGGGGCTCGGGGAACACTGAAGCTTTCTTT
>TRBV5-1|TRBJ2-1|-|-
CASRMFFAGDEQFF
TGCGCCAGCAGGATGTTCTTTGCGGGCGATGAGCAGTTCTTC
>TRBV6-1|TRBJ1-2|-|once
CASSERFRGTVGYGYTF
TGTGCCAGCAGTGAACGTTTTAGAGGGACCGTGGGGTATGGCTACACCTTC
>TRBV5-1|TRBJ2-5|TRBD2|-
CASSLGPAGGQETQYF
TGCGCCAGCAGCTTGGGGCCAGCGGGGGGCCAAGAGACCCAGTACTTC
>TRBV2|TRBJ1-5|TRBD1|few
CASSESGTVVGQPQHF
TGTGCCAGCAGTGAGTCCGGGACAGTCGTGGGTCAGCCCCAGCATTTT
>TRBV20-1|TRBJ2-7|TRBD1|-
CSASPEWQGAYEQYF
TGCAGTGCTAGTCCCGAATGGCAGGGGGCCTACGAGCAGTACTTC
>TRBV5-1|TRBJ2-3|-|-
CASSSRDFNTDTQYF
TGCGCCAGCAGCTCGCGGGACTTCAACACAGATACGCAGTATTTT
>TRBV6-6|TRBJ2-7|-|once
CASSYVVGSYEQYF
TGTGCCAGCAGTTACGTGGTGGGATCCTACGAGCAGTACTTC
>TRBV15|TRBJ2-7|-|once
CATSRDNFYEQYF
TGTGCCACCAGCAGAGATAACTTCTACGAGCAGTACTTC
>TRBV2|TRBJ1-2|-|-
CASSEAPANGYTF
TGTGCCAGCAGTGAAGCGCCGGCAAATGGCTACACCTTC
>TRBV5-5|TRBJ2-2|-|-
CASSLADAVGYTGELFF
TGTGCCAGCAGCTTGGCCGACGCAGTAGGTTACACCGGGGAGCTGTTTTTT
>TRBV11-3|TRBJ1-1|-|-
CASSLKVNTEAFF
TGTGCCAGCAGCTTAAAGGTGAACACTGAAGCTTTCTTT
>TRBV6-6|TRBJ1-2|-|-
CASSYSTGRDGYTF
TGTGCCAGCAGTTACTCGACAGGAAGGGATGGCTACACCTTC
>TRBV19|TRBJ1-1|-|-
CASQKGQANTEAFF
TGTGCCAGTCAAAAGGGACAAGCAAACACTGAAGCTTTCTTT
>TRBV6-5|TRBJ1-1|-|-
CASSYRAPNTEAFF
TGTGCCAGCAGTTACAGGGCACCGAACACTGAAGCTTTCTTT
>TRBV4-1|TRBJ2-2|-|-
CASSQEFTLPGELFF
TGCGCCAGCAGCCAAGAATTTACCCTCCCCGGGGAGCTGTTTTTT
>TRBV5-1|TRBJ1-4|-|-
CASSRGVEDEKLFF
TGCGCCAGCAGTAGGGGGGTCGAGGATGAAAAACTGTTTTTT
>TRBV9|TRBJ1-2|-|-
CASSVGGDLDGYTF
TGTGCCAGCAGCGTAGGGGGGGATCTCGATGGCTACACCTTC
>TRBV30|TRBJ2-5|TRBD2|few
CAWSLGLAGPETQYF
TGTGCCTGGAGTCTTGGACTAGCGGGTCCAGAGACCCAGTACTTC
>TRBV9|TRBJ1-2|-|few
CASSARGFSPVYGYTF
TGTGCCAGCAGCGCTAGGGGGTTCTCCCCGGTCTATGGCTACACCTTC
>TRBV5-1|TRBJ1-1|-|-
CASSLEWQGNTEAFF
TGCGCCAGCAGCTTGGAATGGCAGGGAAACACTGAAGCTTTCTTT
>TRBV27|TRBJ1-5|-|-
CASSRQSNQPQHF
TGTGCCAGCAGTCGACAGTCCAATCAGCCCCAGCATTTT
>TRBV4-1|TRBJ2-1|TRBD1|-
CASSQDRQGYNEQFF
TGCGCCAGCAGCCAAGACCGACAGGGGTACAATGAGCAGTTCTTC
>TRBV30|TRBJ1-1|-|-
CAWKVYSFGGGMNTEAFF
TGTGCCTGGAAGGTTTACAGTTTCGGCGGCGGGATGAACACTGAAGCTTTCTTT
>TRBV12-5|TRBJ2-7|-|once
CASARQEPSSYEQYF
TGTGCTAGTGCCAGACAGGAGCCTAGCTCCTACGAGCAGTACTTC
>TRBV7-7|TRBJ2-1|TRBD1|-
CASSSDRSGEQFF
TGTGCCAGCAGCTCGGACAGGTCCGGTGAGCAGTTCTTC
>TRBV29-1|TRBJ2-7|-|-
CSVEEGSGQEQYF
TGCAGCGTTGAAGAGGGGTCGGGACAAGAGCAGTACTTC